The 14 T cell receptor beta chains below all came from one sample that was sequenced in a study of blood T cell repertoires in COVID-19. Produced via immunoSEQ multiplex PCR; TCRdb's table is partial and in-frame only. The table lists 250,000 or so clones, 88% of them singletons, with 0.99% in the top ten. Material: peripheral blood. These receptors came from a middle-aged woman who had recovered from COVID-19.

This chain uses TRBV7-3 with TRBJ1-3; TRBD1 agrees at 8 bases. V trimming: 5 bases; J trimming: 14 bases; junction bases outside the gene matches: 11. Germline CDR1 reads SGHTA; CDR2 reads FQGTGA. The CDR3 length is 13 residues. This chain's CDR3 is CASSAYPGTGLYF. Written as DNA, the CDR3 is TGTGCCAGCAGCGCTTATCCCGGGACAGGCCTATATTTT.

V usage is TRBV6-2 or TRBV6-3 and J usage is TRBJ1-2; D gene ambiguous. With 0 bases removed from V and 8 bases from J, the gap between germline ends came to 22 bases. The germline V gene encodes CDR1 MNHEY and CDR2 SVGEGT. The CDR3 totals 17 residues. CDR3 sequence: CASSYSEGRGEEGGYTF. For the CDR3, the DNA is TGTGCCAGCAGTTACTCGGAGGGCCGCGGGGAGGAAGGGGGCTACACCTTC.

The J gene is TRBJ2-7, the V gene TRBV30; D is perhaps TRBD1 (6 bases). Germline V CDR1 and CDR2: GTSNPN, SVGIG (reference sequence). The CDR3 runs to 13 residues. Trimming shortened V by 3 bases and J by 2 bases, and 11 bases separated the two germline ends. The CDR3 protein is CAWRGRGPYEQYF. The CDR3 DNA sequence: TGTGCCTGGAGGGGCAGGGGCCCCTACGAGCAGTACTTC.

CDR3 sequence reads: CASTLRGQGVDGYTF. The CDR3, as DNA: TGTGCCAGCACCCTCCGGGGACAGGGGGTTGATGGCTACACCTTC. The V and J genes are TRBV6-5 and TRBJ1-2; 11 bases agree with TRBD1. Germline V lookup: CDR1 MNHEY, CDR2 SVGAGI. There are 15 residues in the CDR3. Unmatched junction bases numbered 10, after V lost 7 bases and J lost 6 bases.

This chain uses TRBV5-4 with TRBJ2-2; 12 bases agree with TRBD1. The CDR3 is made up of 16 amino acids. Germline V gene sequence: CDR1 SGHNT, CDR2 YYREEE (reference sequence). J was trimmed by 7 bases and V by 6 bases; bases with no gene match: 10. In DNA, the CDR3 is TGTGCCAGCATCTCTTGGGACAGGGGGCGCAGCGGGGAGCTGTTTTTT. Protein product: CASISWDRGRSGELFF. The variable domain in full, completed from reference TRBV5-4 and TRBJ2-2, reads ETGVTQSPTHLIKTRGQQVTLRCSSQSGHNTVSWYQQALGQGPQFIFQYYREEENGRGNFPPRFSGLQFPNYSSELNVNALELDDSALYLCASISWDRGRSGELFFGEGSRLTVL.

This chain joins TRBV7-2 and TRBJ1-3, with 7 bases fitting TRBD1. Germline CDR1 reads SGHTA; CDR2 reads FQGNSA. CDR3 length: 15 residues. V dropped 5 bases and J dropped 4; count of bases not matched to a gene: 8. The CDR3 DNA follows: TGTGCCAGCAGCCCCCACACAGGGGCAGGAAACACCATATATTTT. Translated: CASSPHTGAGNTIYF.

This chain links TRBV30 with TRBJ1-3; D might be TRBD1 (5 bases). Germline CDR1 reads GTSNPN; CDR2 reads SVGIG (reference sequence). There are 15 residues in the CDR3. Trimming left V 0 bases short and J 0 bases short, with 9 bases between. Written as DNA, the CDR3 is TGTGCCTGGAGTGTACGGGGGAACTCTGGAAACACCATATATTTT. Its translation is CAWSVRGNSGNTIYF.

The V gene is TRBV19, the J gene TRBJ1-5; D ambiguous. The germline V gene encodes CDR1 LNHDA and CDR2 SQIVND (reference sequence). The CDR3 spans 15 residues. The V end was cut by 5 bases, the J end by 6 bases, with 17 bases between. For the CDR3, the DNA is TGTGCCAGTAGTTCCAGGTGGAGGGAAGGTCAGCCCCAGCATTTT. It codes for CASSSRWREGQPQHF.

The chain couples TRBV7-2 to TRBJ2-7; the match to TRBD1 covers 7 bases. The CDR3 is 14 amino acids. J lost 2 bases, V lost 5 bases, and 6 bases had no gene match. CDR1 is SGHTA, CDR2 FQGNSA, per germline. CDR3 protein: CASSQTGKPYEQYF. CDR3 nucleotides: TGTGCCAGCAGCCAGACAGGGAAGCCCTACGAGCAGTACTTC. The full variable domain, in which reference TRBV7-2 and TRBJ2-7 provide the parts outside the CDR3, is GAGVSQSPSNKVTEKGKDVELRCDPISGHTALYWYRQSLGQGLEFLIYFQGNSAPDKSGLPSDRFSAERTGGSVSTLTIQRTQQEDSAVYLCASSQTGKPYEQYFGPGTRLTVT.

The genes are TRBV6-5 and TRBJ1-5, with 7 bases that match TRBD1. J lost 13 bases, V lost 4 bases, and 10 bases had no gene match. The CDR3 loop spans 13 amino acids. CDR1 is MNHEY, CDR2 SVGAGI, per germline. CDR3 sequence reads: CASSWSRGESQHF. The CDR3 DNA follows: TGTGCCAGCAGTTGGTCCAGGGGGGAGTCTCAGCATTTT.

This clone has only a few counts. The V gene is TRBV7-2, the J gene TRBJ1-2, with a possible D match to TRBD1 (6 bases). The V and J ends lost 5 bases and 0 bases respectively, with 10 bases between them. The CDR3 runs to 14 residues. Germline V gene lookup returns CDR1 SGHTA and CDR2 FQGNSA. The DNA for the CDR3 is TGTGCCAGCAGCCCAGGGGCCCCTAACTATGGCTACACCTTC. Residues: CASSPGAPNYGYTF. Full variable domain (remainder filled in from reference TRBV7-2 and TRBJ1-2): GAGVSQSPSNKVTEKGKDVELRCDPISGHTALYWYRQSLGQGLEFLIYFQGNSAPDKSGLPSDRFSAERTGGSVSTLTIQRTQQEDSAVYLCASSPGAPNYGYTFGSGTRLTVV.

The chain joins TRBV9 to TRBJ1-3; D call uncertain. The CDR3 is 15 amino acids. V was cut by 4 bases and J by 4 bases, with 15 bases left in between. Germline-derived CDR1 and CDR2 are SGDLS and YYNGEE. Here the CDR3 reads CASSPPASGGNTIYF. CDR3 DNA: TGTGCCAGCAGCCCCCCGGCCTCGGGGGGAAACACCATATATTTT.

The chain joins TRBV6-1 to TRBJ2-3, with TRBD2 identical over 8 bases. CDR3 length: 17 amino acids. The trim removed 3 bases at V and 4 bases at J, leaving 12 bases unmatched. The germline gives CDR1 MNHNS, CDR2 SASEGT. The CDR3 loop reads CASSDPRGGSGADTQYF. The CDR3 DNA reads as TGTGCCAGCAGTGACCCCCGGGGGGGGTCTGGGGCAGATACGCAGTATTTT.

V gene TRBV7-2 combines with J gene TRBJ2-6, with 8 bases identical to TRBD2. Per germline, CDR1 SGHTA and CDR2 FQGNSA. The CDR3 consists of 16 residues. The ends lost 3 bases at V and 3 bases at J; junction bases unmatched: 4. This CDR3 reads CASSFRGGGGANVLTF. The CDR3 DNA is TGTGCCAGCAGCTTTCGGGGGGGAGGTGGGGCCAACGTCCTGACTTTC.